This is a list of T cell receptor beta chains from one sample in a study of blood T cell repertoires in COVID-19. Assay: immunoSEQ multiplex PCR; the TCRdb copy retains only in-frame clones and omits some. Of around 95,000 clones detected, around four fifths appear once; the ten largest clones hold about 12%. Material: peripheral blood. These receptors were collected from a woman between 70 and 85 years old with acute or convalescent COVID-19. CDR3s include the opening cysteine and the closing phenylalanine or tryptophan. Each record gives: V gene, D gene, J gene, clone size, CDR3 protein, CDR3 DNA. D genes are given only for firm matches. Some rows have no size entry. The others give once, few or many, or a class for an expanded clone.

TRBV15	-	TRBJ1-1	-	CATSRVPGWAFF	TGTGCCACCAGCAGAGTACCAGGGTGGGCTTTCTTT
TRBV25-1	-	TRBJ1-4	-	CASSGSGAGEKLFF	TGTGCCAGCAGTGGCTCTGGGGCAGGAGAAAAACTGTTTTTT
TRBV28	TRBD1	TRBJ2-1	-	CASRGQGYNEQFF	TGTGCCAGCCGGGGACAGGGTTACAATGAGCAGTTCTTC
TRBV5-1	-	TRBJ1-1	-	CASSLTGSSTEAFF	TGCGCCAGCAGCTTGACAGGATCGAGCACTGAAGCTTTCTTT
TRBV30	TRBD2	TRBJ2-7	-	CAWSVTPLAGPIYEQYF	TGTGCCTGGAGTGTAACCCCACTAGCGGGGCCAATATACGAGCAGTACTTC
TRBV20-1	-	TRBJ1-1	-	CSASIGDLDTEAFF	TGCAGTGCTAGTATAGGGGATCTCGACACTGAAGCTTTCTTT
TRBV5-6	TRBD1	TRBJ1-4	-	CASSRPDRDEKLFF	TGTGCCAGCAGCCGGCCGGACAGGGATGAAAAACTGTTTTTT
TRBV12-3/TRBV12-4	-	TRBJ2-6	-	CASRQEANVLTF	TGTGCCAGCAGACAGGAGGCCAACGTCCTGACTTTC
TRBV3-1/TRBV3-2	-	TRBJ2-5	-	CASSQDYSGETQYF	TGTGCCAGCAGCCAAGATTACAGTGGAGAGACCCAGTACTTC
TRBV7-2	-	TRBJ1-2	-	CASSFGARYGYTF	TGTGCCAGCAGCTTTGGAGCTAGGTATGGCTACACCTTC
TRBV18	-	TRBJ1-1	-	CASSPPSQAIGTEAFF	TGTGCCAGCTCACCACCTTCACAGGCCATCGGCACTGAAGCTTTCTTT
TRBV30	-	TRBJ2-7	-	CAWSLRTVVSEQYF	TGTGCCTGGAGTCTCCGGACAGTCGTCTCCGAGCAGTACTTC
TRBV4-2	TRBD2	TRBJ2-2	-	CASSRLPGTSGGPTNTGELFF	TGTGCCAGCAGCCGACTACCTGGGACTAGCGGGGGGCCGACGAACACCGGGGAGCTGTTTTTT
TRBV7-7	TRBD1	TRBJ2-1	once	CASSTDRASYNEQFF	TGTGCCAGCAGCACGGACAGGGCCTCCTACAATGAGCAGTTCTTC
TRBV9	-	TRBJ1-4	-	CASSPSGRDINEKLFF	TGTGCCAGCAGCCCAAGCGGTAGAGATATAAATGAAAAACTGTTTTTT
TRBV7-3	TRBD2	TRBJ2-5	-	CASSKGLAGGRETQYF	TGTGCCAGCAGCAAAGGACTAGCGGGGGGTAGGGAGACCCAGTACTTC
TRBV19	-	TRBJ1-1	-	CASRSPDAVPRNTEAFF	TGTGCCAGTAGGTCCCCAGACGCGGTCCCTCGGAACACTGAAGCTTTCTTT
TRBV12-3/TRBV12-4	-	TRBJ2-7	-	CASSFQGSYEQYF	TGTGCCAGCAGTTTTCAGGGATCCTACGAGCAGTACTTC
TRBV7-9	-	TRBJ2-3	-	CASSLVLRVGDTQYF	TGTGCCAGCAGCTTAGTACTGCGGGTGGGAGATACGCAGTATTTT
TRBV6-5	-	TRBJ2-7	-	CASASGGLVNEQYF	TGTGCCAGCGCGTCAGGAGGGCTTGTAAACGAGCAGTACTTC
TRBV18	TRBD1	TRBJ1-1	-	CASSQDPGGNTEAFF	TGTGCCAGCTCCCAGGATCCAGGGGGGAACACTGAAGCTTTCTTT
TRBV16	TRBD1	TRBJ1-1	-	CASSSDPGTAQGKAFF	TGTGCCAGCAGCTCAGACCCCGGGACAGCCCAGGGCAAAGCTTTCTTT
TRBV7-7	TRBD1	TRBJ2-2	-	CASSLRQGGTGELFF	TGTGCCAGCAGCCTACGACAGGGGGGCACCGGGGAGCTGTTTTTT
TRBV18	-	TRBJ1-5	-	CASSPRQQPTIWPQHF	TGTGCCAGCTCACCAAGACAACAGCCAACAATCTGGCCCCAGCATTTT